The 27 T cell receptor beta chains below come from one sample, sequenced in a study of T-cell memory formation after mild COVID-19. TCRdb processed the 5' RACE reads anew with MiXCR; each CDR3 protein has one entry. The sample lists roughly 340,000 distinct CDR3 sequences, under 25% seen once, with roughly a fifth in the top ten. The sequenced material came from PBMCs or a T cell subset sorted from them (not recorded which). Receptor source: a man in his late teens or twenties who had mild COVID-19 (a few samples of this study predate the infection). Cell type and time point are not known.

CDR3 DNA: TGCGCCAGCAGCGTGGGCCTCGGTGGCGATACGCAGTATTTT. This encodes CASSVGLGGDTQYF. The chain joins TRBV5-1 to TRBJ2-3, with unresolved D. The CDR3 extends over 14 amino acids. Between the trimmed V and J ends, which lost 4 bases and 6 bases, there was a span of 15 bases. Germline loops: CDR1 SGHRS, CDR2 YFSETQ.

The chain recombines TRBV6-6 with TRBJ2-1, with TRBD2 identical over 9 bases. V was pared by 6 bases and J by 4 bases, with 10 bases of the junction left unmatched. The germline V gene has CDR1 MNHNY and CDR2 SVGAGI (reference sequence). The CDR3 contains 16 residues. This chain's CDR3 is CASSEGSGGWYNEQFF. DNA for the CDR3: TGTGCCAGCAGCGAAGGGAGCGGGGGGTGGTACAATGAGCAGTTCTTC.

Many counts were recorded for this clonotype. The chain has TRBV5-1 and TRBJ1-1; no clear D. The germline gives CDR1 SGHRS, CDR2 YFSETQ. This CDR3 region has 14 residues. V lost 0 bases and J 1 base, leaving 7 bases between the germline ends. The CDR3 DNA reads as TGCGCCAGCAGCTTGGACAGCTCGAACACTGAAGCTTTCTTT. This translates into CASSLDSSNTEAFF.

In this sample, this clonotype turned up many times. The V call is TRBV7-2, the J call TRBJ2-5; no definite D call. Trimming removed 5 bases at V and 5 bases at J, with 15 bases between. The CDR3 runs to 14 residues. Germline lookup yields CDR1 SGHTA and CDR2 FQGNSA. The CDR3 DNA reads TGTGCCAGCAGCCCTGGCGAGGTTCGGGAGACCCAGTACTTC. Translated, it gives CASSPGEVRETQYF.

Only a few counts were recorded for this clonotype. The chain is built from TRBV20-1 and TRBJ2-2; either TRBD1 or TRBD2 may fit D (5 bases each). The V gene lost 6 bases and the J gene lost 7 bases, with 12 bases spanning the gap. The CDR3 extends over 12 amino acids. Germline values: CDR1 DFQATT, CDR2 SNEGSKA (reference sequence). CDR3 residues: CSATGTVGELFF. CDR3 coding DNA: TGCAGTGCGACCGGGACCGTCGGGGAGCTGTTTTTT.

The chain is built from TRBV10-3 and TRBJ2-1; D possibly corresponds to TRBD2 (6 bases). Germline assignment: CDR1 ENHRY and CDR2 SYGVKD. The CDR3 is made up of 13 amino acids. Between the trimmed V and J ends, which lost 11 bases and 3 bases, there was a span of 14 bases. CDR3 in DNA: TGTGCCGCCCGGGGGATAAACTACAATGAGCAGTTCTTC. This gives the protein CAARGINYNEQFF.

V gene TRBV2 combines with J gene TRBJ1-6, with 7 bases fitting TRBD1. Germline V gives CDR1 SNHLY, CDR2 FYNNEI. The CDR3 is 13 amino acids. V shed 7 bases and J 11 bases; nucleotides not matched to a gene: 8. The CDR3 DNA reads TGTGCCAGCACCCTGGGACAGTCTACACCCCTCCACTTT. Amino acids: CASTLGQSTPLHF.

This clonotype was seen only a few times. The chain is built from TRBV5-1 and TRBJ1-1, with 12 bases fitting TRBD1. The CDR3 runs 18 residues. The trim removed 4 bases at V and 4 bases at J, leaving 14 bases unmatched. In germline, CDR1 is SGHRS, CDR2 YFSETQ. The CDR3 region has the DNA TGCGCCAGCAGCGGCCAACCGGGACAGGGGGCGCCGAGCACTGAAGCTTTCTTT. This encodes CASSGQPGQGAPSTEAFF.

A word on this clonotype: Being one base from a much bigger clone, this may be a read error. The V call is TRBV11-1, the J call TRBJ1-1, with D perhaps TRBD1 (5 bases). This CDR3 is 14 amino acids long. Germline CDR1 reads SGHAT; CDR2 reads FQDESV (reference sequence). This CDR3 reads CASSFGTANTEVFF. CDR3 DNA sequence: TGTGCCAGCAGCTTCGGGACGGCGAACACTGAAGTTTTCTTT.

The rearrangement uses TRBV12-3 or TRBV12-4 and TRBJ1-2; D ambiguous. There are 15 residues in the CDR3. Deletions cut 5 bases from V and 3 bases from J, with 16 bases between. The CDR3 DNA reads as TGTGCCAGCAGTACCCTCTATGAAGCCCACTATGGCTACACCTTC. Translation: CASSTLYEAHYGYTF.

In this sample, this clonotype turned up a few times. The rearrangement links TRBV7-8 to TRBJ2-7; 9 bases map to TRBD1. Germline values: CDR1 SGHVS, CDR2 FQNEAQ. The junction had 2 bases not matched to a gene; V was cut back by 0 bases and J by 2 bases. The CDR3 has 15 amino acids. The DNA for the CDR3 is TGTGCCAGCAGCTTAGCACAGGGGGCCGCCTACGAGCAGTACTTC. Translating it yields CASSLAQGAAYEQYF.

The chain joins TRBV20-1 to TRBJ2-5; D gene unclear. V lost 0 bases and J lost 5, with 13 bases in between. Germline CDR1 reads DFQATT; CDR2 reads SNEGSKA (reference sequence). This CDR3 has 14 residues. Here the CDR3 reads CSARDLASPETQYF. The CDR3 DNA follows: TGCAGTGCTAGAGATTTAGCCTCTCCGGAGACCCAGTACTTC.

This clonotype was seen once. The chain uses TRBV6-2 or TRBV6-3 and TRBJ2-3, with unresolved D. This CDR3 has 13 residues. The germline V gene has CDR1 MNHEY and CDR2 SVGEGT. The ends were cut back, 7 bases at V and 2 bases at J, with 10 bases in the middle. CDR3: CASIAANTDTQYF. As DNA, the CDR3 is TGTGCCAGCATCGCGGCAAACACAGATACGCAGTATTTT.

The V and J genes are TRBV4-2 and TRBJ1-6; D may be TRBD1 (5 bases). Germline CDR1 is LGHNA and CDR2 is YNFKEQ. The CDR3 extends over 17 amino acids. Trimming shortened V by 3 bases and J by 0 bases, and 12 bases separated the two germline ends. The CDR3 nucleotides read TGTGCCAGCAGCCAGGGGCACTTAAGCTCCTATAATTCACCCCTCCACTTT. It yields the protein CASSQGHLSSYNSPLHF.

This clonotype has only one observation. V gene TRBV2 combines with J gene TRBJ2-1; D perhaps matches TRBD2 (6 bases). The CDR3 has 13 residues. V was trimmed by 4 bases and J by 7 bases, leaving 11 bases between them. CDR1 is SNHLY and CDR2 is FYNNEI in the germline V gene. The CDR3 spells CASSGDGGNEQFF. The CDR3 coding sequence is TGTGCCAGCAGTGGGGACGGGGGTAATGAGCAGTTCTTC.

The chain uses TRBV12-3 or TRBV12-4 and TRBJ2-5; D might be TRBD1 or TRBD2, each matching 5 bases. This CDR3 has 12 amino acids. Trimming shortened V by 7 bases and J by 7 bases, and 13 bases separated the two germline ends. The chain's CDR3 is CASTDSGSTQYF. The CDR3 DNA follows: TGTGCCAGCACCGACAGCGGTTCGACCCAGTACTTC.

The chain couples TRBV6-2 or TRBV6-3 to TRBJ2-1; 13 nucleotides align to TRBD2. The junction had 18 bases not matched to a gene; V was cut back by 5 bases and J by 8 bases. Germline values: CDR1 MNHEY, CDR2 SVGEGT. The CDR3 runs to 19 residues. The CDR3 coding sequence is TGTGCCAGCAGTGATACCCATGGGTCCGGGACTAGCGGGGACTATGAGCAGTTCTTC. This sequence encodes CASSDTHGSGTSGDYEQFF.

This clonotype was picked up many times. The rearrangement links TRBV20-1 to TRBJ2-7, with TRBD2 identical over 8 bases. Germline loops: CDR1 DFQATT, CDR2 SNEGSKA (reference sequence). J gave up 1 base and V 0 bases, and 5 bases lay outside the gene matches. This CDR3 is 15 amino acids long. The CDR3 coding sequence is TGCAGTGCTAGAGACCCCGGGGGGGGTTCCTACGAGCAGTACTTC. This codes for CSARDPGGGSYEQYF.

Only a few counts were recorded for this clonotype. The chain recombines TRBV4-1 with TRBJ1-5; D unresolved. This CDR3 spans 13 amino acids. In germline, CDR1 is MGHRA, CDR2 YSYEKL. V lost 4 bases and J lost 8, with 12 bases in between. The CDR3 DNA reads TGCGCCAGCAGCCTATCCGGGGTTGAGCCCCAGCATTTT. It yields the protein CASSLSGVEPQHF.

This sequence joins TRBV12-3 or TRBV12-4 and TRBJ1-3; D is unclear. This CDR3 comprises 12 residues. V lost 8 bases and J 3 bases, leaving 8 bases between the germline ends. Here the CDR3 reads CASQTDGNTIYF. Here the CDR3 DNA reads TGTGCCAGCCAGACCGATGGAAACACCATATATTTT.

The chain joins TRBV3-1 to TRBJ2-1, with 10 bases fitting TRBD2. The J segment lost 7 bases and the V segment lost 5 bases, leaving 11 bases of the junction unmatched. CDR1 and CDR2 from the germline V gene are LGHDT and YNNKEL (reference sequence). This CDR3 region has 16 residues. This CDR3 is CASSSLERGGGNEQFF. The CDR3 nucleotides are TGTGCCAGCAGCTCTCTCGAGCGGGGGGGTGGTAATGAGCAGTTCTTC.

The V call is TRBV7-2, the J call TRBJ2-1; 12 positions match TRBD2. CDR1 SGHTA and CDR2 FQGNSA come from the germline V gene. With 1 base clipped from V and 9 bases from J, the junction kept 7 bases outside the gene matches. CDR3 length: 16 residues. The CDR3 DNA follows: TGTGCCAGCAGCTTAGGGCTAGCGGGGGGGCCTCGTGAGCAGTTCTTC. Amino acid sequence: CASSLGLAGGPREQFF.

This clonotype was detected many times. V and J are TRBV6-2 or TRBV6-3 and TRBJ2-7, with D possibly being TRBD2 (7 bases). V dropped 5 bases and J dropped 0 bases, with 14 bases sitting between them. Germline V CDR1 and CDR2: MNHEY, SVGEGT. The CDR3 has 15 residues. This chain's CDR3 is CASSIGGGLSYEQYF. CDR3 in DNA: TGTGCCAGCAGTATCGGCGGGGGCCTCTCCTACGAGCAGTACTTC.

The chain carries TRBV20-1 and TRBJ1-2; D call uncertain. The CDR3 spans 17 residues. Germline CDR1 is DFQATT and CDR2 is SNEGSKA (reference sequence). The V end lost 3 bases, the J end lost 6 bases, and 26 bases lay between the germline ends. This CDR3 is CSASFGDQYWAENGYTF. Here the CDR3 DNA reads TGCAGTGCTAGTTTCGGAGACCAGTACTGGGCGGAAAATGGCTACACCTTC.

The rearrangement uses TRBV7-9 and TRBJ2-1; D not certain. Germline CDR1 and CDR2: SEHNR and FQNEAQ (reference sequence). Deletions cut 1 base from V and 4 bases from J, with 8 bases between. CDR3 length: 14 amino acids. Written as DNA, the CDR3 is TGTGCCAGCAGCTTAGAATCAGCTTACAATGAGCAGTTCTTC. This sequence encodes CASSLESAYNEQFF. The full variable domain, its missing parts supplied by reference TRBV7-9 and TRBJ2-1, is DTGVSQNPRHKITKRGQNVTFRCDPISEHNRLYWYRQTLGQGPEFLTYFQNEAQLEKSRLLSDRFSAERPKGSFSTLEIQRTEQGDSAMYLCASSLESAYNEQFFGPGTRLTVL.

This sequence joins TRBV2 and TRBJ2-2; a weak D match, TRBD2 (6 bases). Trimming removed 4 bases from V and 4 bases from J, with 10 bases in between. The CDR3 is 14 residues long. Germline V gene lookup returns CDR1 SNHLY and CDR2 FYNNEI. CDR3 sequence reads: CASSGTKGTGELFF. CDR3 bases: TGTGCCAGCAGTGGGACTAAAGGCACCGGGGAGCTGTTTTTT.

This clonotype came up a few times. CDR3 protein: CASSQRDGDSPLHF. CDR3 bases: TGCGCCAGCAGCCAGCGGGACGGCGATTCACCCCTCCACTTT. The J gene is TRBJ1-6, the V gene TRBV4-1; a weak D match, TRBD1 (5 bases). With 3 bases removed from V and 8 bases from J, the gap between germline ends came to 11 bases. Germline CDR1 is MGHRA and CDR2 is YSYEKL. The CDR3 spans 14 residues.